The clone carrying this TCR beta chain has just one count. The antigen remains undetermined. The sample is drawn from a study of Tregs in tolerant kidney transplant recipients. Whole-study context: Related graft donors supplied nonmyeloablative bone marrow transplants, and mixed chimerism was transient.

Assay used: immunoSEQ multiplex PCR; TCRdb lists only in-frame clones, some missing. The sample records 55,000 to 80,000 clones, 95% to 98% being singletons. Whole-study results and caveats: Few patients were studied, so findings need validation in larger groups. Changing PCR primers prevented nucleotide comparison between some patients' samples. No direct test of biological reproducibility was done here.

The ends lost 3 bases at V and 3 bases at J; junction bases unmatched: 2. Germline V lookup: CDR1 SGHRS, CDR2 YFSETQ. The CDR3 length is 13 residues. Sequences were derived from Tregs from blood, sampled before the transplant. The chain recombines TRBV5-1 with TRBJ1-1; TRBD1 matches at 7 bases. The TCR comes from a human donor who received a combined kidney and bone marrow transplant. Here the CDR3 reads CASSSTGYTEAFF. The CDR3 coding sequence is TGCGCCAGCAGCTCGACAGGGTACACTGAAGCTTTCTTT.